This T cell receptor beta chain was observed in a study of CD8+ T cells in alopecia areata. This clone has just a few counts. In each case, RNA was isolated and then reverse transcribed into cDNA as the sequencing template. Repertoires were generated with immunoSEQ multiplex PCR, while TCRdb's copy carries only in-frame clones and drops some. This table holds more than 75,000 clones, roughly two fifths found once. V gave up 5 bases and J gave up 9 bases; unmatched junction bases: 12. CDR3 length: 16 residues. Germline values: CDR1 SGHAT, CDR2 FQNNGV. The sequence derives from a human donor with alopecia areata. The V call is TRBV11-2, the J call TRBJ2-4; 11 bases agree with TRBD2. The sequencing sample was made of CD4+ T cells sorted from blood. CDR3 in DNA: TGTGCCAGCAGCCCAATTAGCGGGGGGGCCCTGGGCATTCAGTACTTC. Amino acid sequence: CASSPISGGALGIQYF.